One sample yielded the 5 T cell receptor beta chains listed below, sequenced in a study of CD8+CD57+ T cells in acquired aplastic anemia. Profiling of TCR beta VDJ combinations and CDR3 sequences used genomic DNA as template. TCRdb re-called the reads through MiXCR, storing one row per CDR3 protein. The data contain 350,000 to 450,000 distinct CDR3 sequences, 65% to 75% of them singletons. Material: sorted CD4+, CD8+, or CD8+CD57+ T cells (not recorded which) from PBMCs. All receptors come from a human donor in good health, serving as a control.

Of note for this clonotype: The junction differs from germline at one of its ends, possibly a read error. The chain joins TRBV7-3 to TRBJ1-4, with TRBD1 as a possible D gene (6 bases). This CDR3 comprises 16 residues. Germline lookup yields CDR1 SGHTA and CDR2 FQGTGA. DNA for the CDR3: TGTGCCAGCAGCCTTGGGAGGGGGTCGAGTAATGAAGAACTGTTTTTT. Its protein is CASSLGRGSSNEELFF.

CDR3 nucleotides: TGTGCCAGCAGCGTAGCCGAGGTGTCGCCGAACTATGGCTACACCTTC. This translates into CASSVAEVSPNYGYTF. The chain uses TRBV9 and TRBJ1-2; no firm D call. The germline gives CDR1 SGDLS, CDR2 YYNGEE. The V gene lost 0 bases and the J gene lost 2 bases, with 14 bases spanning the gap. This CDR3 has 16 residues.

The chain employs TRBV10-3 and TRBJ2-1, with D possibly matching TRBD2 (5 bases). The CDR3 is 15 residues long. CDR1 is ENHRY, CDR2 SYGVKD, per germline. The V end lost 6 bases, the J end lost 7 bases, and 19 bases lay between the germline ends. CDR3 DNA sequence: TGTGCCATCAGGAACACGTTGCAAGCGGAAAATGAGCAGTTCTTC. Translating gives CAIRNTLQAENEQFF.

This clonotype was observed a single time. The chain is built from TRBV20-1 and TRBJ1-2; 9 bases agree with TRBD1. CDR3 length: 14 residues. Germline V gene lookup returns CDR1 DFQATT and CDR2 SNEGSKA (reference sequence). The J segment lost 2 bases and the V segment lost 0 bases, leaving 1 base of the junction unmatched. CDR3 sequence reads: CSAREQGANYGYTF. In DNA, the CDR3 is TGCAGTGCTAGAGAACAGGGGGCCAACTATGGCTACACCTTC.

V gene TRBV11-2 combines with J gene TRBJ2-3; perhaps TRBD2 as D (5 bases). The CDR3 covers 15 residues. Germline V gives CDR1 SGHAT, CDR2 FQNNGV. Trimming removed 7 bases from V and 1 base from J, with 15 bases in between. This CDR3 is CASTLGGPGTDTQYF. The CDR3 region has the DNA TGTGCCAGCACATTAGGCGGGCCGGGCACAGATACGCAGTATTTT. Variable domain in full (rest from reference TRBV11-2 and TRBJ2-3): EAGVAQSPRYKIIEKRQSVAFWCNPISGHATLYWYQQILGQGPKLLIQFQNNGVVDDSQLPKDRFSAERLKGVDSTLKIQPAKLEDSAVYLCASTLGGPGTDTQYFGPGTRLTVL.